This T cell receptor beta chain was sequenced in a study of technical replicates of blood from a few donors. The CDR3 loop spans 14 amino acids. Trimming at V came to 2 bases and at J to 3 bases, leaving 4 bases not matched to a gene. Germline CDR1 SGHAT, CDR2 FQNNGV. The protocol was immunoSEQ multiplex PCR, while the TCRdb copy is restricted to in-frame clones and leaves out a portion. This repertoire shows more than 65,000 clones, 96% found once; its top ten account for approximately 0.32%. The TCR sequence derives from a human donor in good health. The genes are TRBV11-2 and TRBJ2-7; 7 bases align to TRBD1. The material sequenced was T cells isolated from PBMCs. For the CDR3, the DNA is TGTGCCAGCAGCTTATGGGACAGTAACTACGAGCAGTACTTC. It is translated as CASSLWDSNYEQYF.